Reported below is one T cell receptor (beta chain). Original methodology: Estimation of nucleated cell counts relied on the amplification of reference gene primers. Measured with immunoSEQ multiplex PCR; TCRdb has only the in-frame clones, and not every one. V and J calls and clone size are given by that table; D and trimming were obtained from the DNA. In the table there are some 240,000 clones, 90% of which are singletons. Germline CDR1 is MDHEN and CDR2 is SYDVKM. The CDR3 has 14 residues. V was cut by 3 bases and J by 6 bases, with 14 bases left in between. This specimen comes from a study of blood T cell repertoires in COVID-19. The overall study: Both acute and convalescent COVID-19 samples were obtained from the United States, Italy and Spain.

V usage is TRBV28 and J usage is TRBJ1-1, with unresolved D. The sequence was obtained from a woman in her fifties or sixties with COVID-19, enrolled during active disease. The specimen sequenced was peripheral blood. The CDR3 region is CASSFRVPGAEAFF. As DNA, the CDR3 is TGTGCCAGCAGTTTCCGGGTCCCCGGGGCTGAAGCTTTCTTT. The full variable domain, completed using reference TRBV28 and TRBJ1-1, is DVKVTQSSRYLVKRTGEKVFLECVQDMDHENMFWYRQDPGLGLRLIYFSYDVKMKEKGDIPEGYSVSREKKERFSLILESASTNQTSMYLCASSFRVPGAEAFFGQGTRLTVV.